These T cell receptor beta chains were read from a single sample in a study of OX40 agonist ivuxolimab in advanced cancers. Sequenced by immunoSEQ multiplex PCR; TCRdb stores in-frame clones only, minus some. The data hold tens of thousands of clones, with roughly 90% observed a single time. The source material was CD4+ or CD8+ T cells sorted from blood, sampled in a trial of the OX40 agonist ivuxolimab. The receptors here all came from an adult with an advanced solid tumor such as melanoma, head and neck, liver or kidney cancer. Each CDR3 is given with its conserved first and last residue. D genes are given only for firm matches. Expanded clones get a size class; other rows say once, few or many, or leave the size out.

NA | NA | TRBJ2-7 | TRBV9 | TGTGCCAGCAGCGGAAACCGGGATGGGAGCTCCTACGAGCAGTACTTC | CASSGNRDGSSYEQYF
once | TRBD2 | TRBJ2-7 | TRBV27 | TGTGCCAGCAGTTGGGCGGGAGGCTCCTACGAGCAGTACTTC | CASSWAGGSYEQYF
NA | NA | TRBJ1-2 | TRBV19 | TGTGCCAGTAGTAAATGGACAGAGCCTCCTCATGGCTACACCTTC | CASSKWTEPPHGYTF
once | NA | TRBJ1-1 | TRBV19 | TGTGCCAGTAGTATTTGGGGGGTTTCTGAAGCTTTCTTT | CASSIWGVSEAFF
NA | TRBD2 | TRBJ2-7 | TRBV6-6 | TGTGCCAGCAGTTACTCGGGCGGGAGATCCTACGAGCAGTACTTC | CASSYSGGRSYEQYF
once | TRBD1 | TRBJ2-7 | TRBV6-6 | TGTGCCAGCAGGTACCCGGGACAGGGTTACGAGCAGTACTTC | CASRYPGQGYEQYF
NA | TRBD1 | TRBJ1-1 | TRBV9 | TGTGCCAGCAGCGTAGATGAGGGGGCGGTAACTGAAGCTTTCTTT | CASSVDEGAVTEAFF
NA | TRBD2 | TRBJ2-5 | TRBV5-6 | TGTGCCAGCAGCTTGGAGCGGGAGGGGTCCGGGGAGACCCAGTACTTC | CASSLEREGSGETQYF
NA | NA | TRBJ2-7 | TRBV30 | TGTGCCTGGAGAACCGGGATACCCTACGAGCAGTACTTC | CAWRTGIPYEQYF
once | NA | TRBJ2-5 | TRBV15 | TGTGCCACCCGAGGGGGTCAAGTGGAGACCCAGTACTTC | CATRGGQVETQYF